Below, one TCR beta chain is given with its context. These data belong to a study of beta chain features in type 1 diabetes. All of the isolated RNA was reverse transcribed, so expressed TCRB transcripts were sequenced. Measured with immunoSEQ multiplex PCR; TCRdb has only the in-frame clones, and not every one. Here the sample spans 130,000 to 150,000 clones, around a tenth being singletons. The sample taken for sequencing was central memory CD4+ T cells from blood. The TCR was taken from a man younger than 35 in good health.

The CDR3 loop is CASSSLMEQYF. The CDR3 bases are TGTGCCAGCAGTTCCTTAATGGAGCAGTACTTC. This sequence joins TRBV6-6 and TRBJ2-7; D gene uncertain. CDR1 is MNHNY and CDR2 is SVGAGI in the germline V gene (reference sequence). CDR3 length equals 11 residues. Trimming stripped 4 bases from V and 7 bases from J, with 8 bases between.